This T cell receptor beta chain was observed in a study of control samples from healthy donors and cancer patients. Using immunoSEQ multiplex PCR, the repertoire was profiled, and TCRdb retains in-frame clones only, with some absent. Of under 140,000 clones listed, 88% are singletons. The germline V and J ends were trimmed by 0 bases and 7 bases, with 11 bases remaining between them. Germline CDR1 reads SGHKS; CDR2 reads YYEKEE (reference sequence). This CDR3 is built from 13 residues. The TCR was taken from a woman in her sixties or seventies with lung cancer. The J gene is TRBJ2-7, the V gene TRBV5-5, with D perhaps given as TRBD1 or TRBD2 (5 bases each). Sequenced input: PBMCs. In DNA, the CDR3 is TGTGCCAGCAGCTTGGCTCCAGAGGGGGAGCAGTACTTC. Its translation is CASSLAPEGEQYF.